The clone carrying this TCR beta chain was recorded at least ten times. From the RT-PCR reads, TCRdb called clonotypes with MiXCR, one entry per CDR3 protein. The table includes almost 20,000 distinct CDR3 sequences, approximately 4.4% detected once. This record comes from a study of patients and donors after allogeneic stem cell transplantation. CDR3 length: 16 amino acids. V was trimmed by 2 bases and J by 5 bases, leaving 18 bases between them. Germline V gives CDR1 MDHEN, CDR2 SYDVKM. Sequenced: blood, either unsorted or a sorted T cell fraction (not recorded which). The receptor comes from a human donor who was either an allogeneic HSCT recipient or a stem cell or donor lymphocyte infusion donor (not recorded which). It is not recorded whose cells these are; they may come from a transplant donor. J is TRBJ1-2 and V is TRBV28; D possibly corresponds to TRBD1 (5 bases). CDR3 amino acids: CASSLGGARAVYGYTF. The CDR3 DNA is TGTGCCAGCAGTTTAGGAGGGGCACGGGCTGTATATGGCTACACCTTC.